Listed below are T cell receptor beta chains from one sample, sequenced in a study of graft-versus-host responses after intestinal transplantation. The table came from immunoSEQ multiplex PCR; TCRdb's copy has only in-frame clones and leaves some out. This sample has some 83,000 clones, with roughly 91% found just once. Antigens of these TCRs are unknown. The sequencing here drew on unstimulated CD4+ T cells sorted from spleen or lymph node cells, taken before intestinal transplant. These receptor sequences come from a human donor who received an intestinal transplant. Both conserved end residues are part of each CDR3. D genes are given only for firm matches. Clone size is not always given. Where it is, it says once, few, many or a class for expanded clones.

v_call	j_call	clone_size	d_call	cdr3_nt	cdr3_aa
TRBV15	TRBJ2-1	few	.	TGTGCCACCAGCAGAGATCTCGGGGGGCGGGTCAATGAGCAGTTCTTC	CATSRDLGGRVNEQFF
TRBV27	TRBJ2-5	.	TRBD1	TGTGCCAGCAGACGACAGGGTGGGGAGACCCAGTACTTC	CASRRQGGETQYF
TRBV7-2	TRBJ1-2	.	.	TGTGCCAGCAGTCTTGCCGCGAAGACTACTAACTATGGCTACACCTTC	CASSLAAKTTNYGYTF
TRBV5-1	TRBJ1-2	.	.	TGCGCCAGCAGCTTGGCGGGAGACGGTTATGGCTACACCTTC	CASSLAGDGYGYTF
TRBV27	TRBJ2-3	once	TRBD1	TGTGCCAGCAGTCCCGGGACAGGCCGGCCGGGCACAGATACGCAGTATTTT	CASSPGTGRPGTDTQYF
TRBV4-1	TRBJ2-1	.	TRBD2	TGCGCCAGCAGCCTTGAGCGGGGGGGATCCTACAATGAGCAGTTCTTC	CASSLERGGSYNEQFF
TRBV7-9	TRBJ1-2	.	TRBD1	TGTGCCAGCAGCTTCTCCAGGGGGCCGTCGGAAGGCTACACCTTC	CASSFSRGPSEGYTF
TRBV10-3	TRBJ2-7	.	TRBD1	TGTGCCATCAGTCCGGGACAGTCCTACGAGCAGTACTTC	CAISPGQSYEQYF
TRBV2	TRBJ2-2	.	.	TGTGCCAGCACAAATCGAGTTGGGAACACCGGGGAGCTGTTTTTT	CASTNRVGNTGELFF
TRBV9	TRBJ2-4	.	TRBD1	TGTGCCAGCAGCCCCGGACAGGGTAACATTCAGTACTTC	CASSPGQGNIQYF
TRBV19	TRBJ2-2	.	.	TGTGCCAGTAGTGGGGGGATGGGGAATATCGGCGGGGAGCTGTTTTTT	CASSGGMGNIGGELFF
TRBV18	TRBJ1-1	.	TRBD1	TGTGCCAGCTCACCACGACTAGGACAGGGTGACACTGAAGCTTTCTTT	CASSPRLGQGDTEAFF
TRBV25-1	TRBJ1-4	.	TRBD1	TGTGCCAGCAATCCTGGGACAGGGGCTAATGAAAAACTGTTTTTT	CASNPGTGANEKLFF
TRBV9	TRBJ2-1	.	TRBD2	TGTGCCAGCAGCGTTAGCGGGGGGGCCTCCTACAATGAGCAGTTCTTC	CASSVSGGASYNEQFF
TRBV6-5	TRBJ2-4	.	TRBD2	TGTGCCAGCAGTTACTCCCTAGCGGGGGGGCTAAACATTCAGTACTTC	CASSYSLAGGLNIQYF
TRBV7-9	TRBJ2-3	.	TRBD2	TGTGCCAGCAGCTTAGCACTAGCGGGGGGATCAGATACGCAGTATTTT	CASSLALAGGSDTQYF
TRBV9	TRBJ2-7	.	.	TGTGCCAGCAGCGTAGATATTAGCGGCTACGAGCAGTACTTC	CASSVDISGYEQYF
TRBV2	TRBJ2-7	.	TRBD2	TGTGCCAGCAGGACTAGCGCTGGCGAGCAGTACTTC	CASRTSAGEQYF
TRBV19	TRBJ2-6	once	.	TGTGCCAGTAGCCCTACGGCGGGGAGGGCCAACGTCCTGACTTTC	CASSPTAGRANVLTF
TRBV30	TRBJ1-1	.	TRBD1	TGTGCCTGGAGTGTTTGGGGGCCAGGGGGGATACCTGAAGCTTTCTTT	CAWSVWGPGGIPEAFF
TRBV19	TRBJ1-5	.	TRBD1	TGTGCCAGTAGTATGGGGACAGGGGGCGGTCAGCCCCAGCATTTT	CASSMGTGGGQPQHF
TRBV6-5	TRBJ1-1	.	.	TGTGCCAGCAGTTACGGGGGAGGGGGCACTGAAGCTTTCTTT	CASSYGGGGTEAFF
TRBV7-9	TRBJ2-7	few	.	TGTGCCAGCAAAGGTGAGGCGGAGCAGTACTTC	CASKGEAEQYF
TRBV4-3	TRBJ2-7	few	TRBD1	TGCGCCAGCAGCCAAGGACAGGGGCCCACCTACGAGCAGTACTTC	CASSQGQGPTYEQYF
TRBV4-3	TRBJ1-4	.	.	TGCGCCAGCAGCCAAGGAATAAACAGGGACGAAAAACTGTTTTTT	CASSQGINRDEKLFF
TRBV10-3	TRBJ2-3	.	.	TGTGCCATCAGTGAGTCGACTCCGGCAGATACGCAGTATTTT	CAISESTPADTQYF
TRBV19	TRBJ1-1	.	.	TGTGCCAGTAGTATATGGTCAACAGGGCAAAATGAAGCTTTCTTT	CASSIWSTGQNEAFF
TRBV6-5	TRBJ2-4	.	TRBD2	TGTGCCAGCAGCCTCGTCGGGGGGGGTAAAAACATTCAGTACTTC	CASSLVGGGKNIQYF
TRBV7-9	TRBJ1-3	.	TRBD1	TGTGCCAGCAGCCTAGGGGGCGCGGGAGGAAACACCATATATTTT	CASSLGGAGGNTIYF
TRBV7-9	TRBJ2-2	.	TRBD1	TGTGCCAGCAGCCTTAGACAGGGGGCGTTCGGGGAGCTGTTTTTT	CASSLRQGAFGELFF
TRBV10-3	TRBJ1-5	.	TRBD1	TGTGCCACCACAGGGGTGGAGGGTGGCAATCAGCCCCAGCATTTT	CATTGVEGGNQPQHF
TRBV7-9	TRBJ2-6	.	TRBD1	TGTGCCAGCAGCTTAAGACAGGGGACCGGGGCCAACGTCCTGACTTTC	CASSLRQGTGANVLTF
TRBV7-2	TRBJ2-7	once	TRBD2	TGTGCCAGCAGCTTAGCGGGGGGGGTCAACGAGCAGTACTTC	CASSLAGGVNEQYF
TRBV6-5	TRBJ2-7	.	TRBD2	TGTGCCAGCAGGAAGCGGGGGACGGAGTACGAGCAGTACTTC	CASRKRGTEYEQYF
TRBV30	TRBJ1-5	.	TRBD1	TGTGCCTGGAGTGGACAGGGGGCGGTTCAGCCCCAGCATTTT	CAWSGQGAVQPQHF
TRBV4-1	TRBJ1-2	.	.	TGCGCCAGCAGCCAAGTGGTTGCGGGGGGCTATGGCTACACCTTC	CASSQVVAGGYGYTF
TRBV30	TRBJ1-1	few	TRBD1	TGTGCCTGGCAAGGGGACAGGAGGACTGAAGCTTTCTTT	CAWQGDRRTEAFF
TRBV14	TRBJ1-2	.	TRBD1	TGTGCCAGCAGCCGCATCGACAGGGGGCCAGGCTATGGCTACACCTTC	CASSRIDRGPGYGYTF
TRBV11-3	TRBJ2-7	.	TRBD1	TGTGCCAGCAGCCCCGAGGCCGGGACAGGGGAGAACGAGCAGTACTTC	CASSPEAGTGENEQYF
TRBV30	TRBJ2-1	.	.	TGTGCCTGGAGTCCGGGTCTCTACAATGAGCAGTTCTTC	CAWSPGLYNEQFF
TRBV5-6	TRBJ1-2	.	.	TGTGCCAGCAGCTTCGGAGGAGTATTACTGGGCTATGGCTACACCTTC	CASSFGGVLLGYGYTF
TRBV19	TRBJ1-4	.	.	TGTGCCAGTAGTATTTTCCCCGGACAGATTAATGAAAAACTGTTTTTT	CASSIFPGQINEKLFF
TRBV4-3	TRBJ2-3	.	TRBD2	TGCGCCAGCAGCCTCTCCCTAGGAGCGGGGGACGGGGATACGCAGTATTTT	CASSLSLGAGDGDTQYF
TRBV18	TRBJ2-7	once	.	TGTGCCAGCTCACCAACGAGGGGACTCACTTCCTACGAGCAGTACTTC	CASSPTRGLTSYEQYF
TRBV11-3	TRBJ1-4	.	TRBD1	TGTGCCAGCAGCTCGAGGGACAGGGGAGATGAAAAACTGTTTTTT	CASSSRDRGDEKLFF
TRBV5-6	TRBJ2-3	.	.	TGTGCCAGCAGCTTGGCAGGGGACACAGATACGCAGTATTTT	CASSLAGDTDTQYF
TRBV2	TRBJ2-3	once	.	TGTGCCAGCAGCCTCTTCACTAGCACAGATACGCAGTATTTT	CASSLFTSTDTQYF